This T cell receptor beta chain came from a study of CD8+ T cells in alopecia areata. Study-level information: Those patients who were treated received oral tofacitinib, which was given at 5 to 10 mg twice daily for moderate-to-severe alopecia areata.

cDNA serving as the sequencing template came from extracted, reverse transcribed RNA. Sequencing used immunoSEQ multiplex PCR; TCRdb keeps in-frame clones, though not all of them. In the table there are 64,000 or so clones, about half of which are singletons. V dropped 2 bases and J dropped 2 bases, with 4 bases sitting between them. The CDR3 is 12 residues long. In germline, CDR1 is SQVTM, CDR2 ANQGSEA. In regard to this clone: Antigen specificity is unknown. The same CDR3 is also encoded by other DNA sequences in this sample.

Study-wide results and caveats: Mouse data revealed clearer TCR sharing than patient data did, a gap possibly tied to HLA.

Treatment indicated: oral pan-JAK inhibitor, 5-10 mg twice daily. The clonotype comes from a human donor with alopecia areata. The genes are TRBV29-1 and TRBJ2-1; D gene uncertain. The input for sequencing was CD8+ T cells sorted from blood, taken at approximately week 36, from a patient treated with tofacitinib. The CDR3 reads CSVETAYNEQFF. Written as DNA, the CDR3 is TGCAGCGTTGAAACAGCCTACAATGAGCAGTTCTTC.